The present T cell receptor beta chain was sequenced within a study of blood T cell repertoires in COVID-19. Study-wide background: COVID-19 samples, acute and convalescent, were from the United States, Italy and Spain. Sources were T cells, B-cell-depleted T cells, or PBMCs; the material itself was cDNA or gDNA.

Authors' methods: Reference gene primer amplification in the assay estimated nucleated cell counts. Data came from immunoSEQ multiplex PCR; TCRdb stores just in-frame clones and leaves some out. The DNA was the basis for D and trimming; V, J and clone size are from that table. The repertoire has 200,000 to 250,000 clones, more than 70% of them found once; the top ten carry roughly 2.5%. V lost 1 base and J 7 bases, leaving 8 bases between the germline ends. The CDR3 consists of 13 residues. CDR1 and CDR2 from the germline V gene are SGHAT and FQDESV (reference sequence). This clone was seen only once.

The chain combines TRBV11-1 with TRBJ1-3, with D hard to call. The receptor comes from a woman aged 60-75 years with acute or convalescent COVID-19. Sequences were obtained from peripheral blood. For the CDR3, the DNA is TGTGCCAGCAGCTTAGGTGTAGTTAACACCATATATTTT. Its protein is CASSLGVVNTIYF.